Sequencing of this TCR beta chain was carried out in a study of CD8+ T cells in alopecia areata. Investigators isolated RNA and reverse transcribed it into cDNA to act as the sequencing template. Using immunoSEQ multiplex PCR, the repertoire was profiled, and TCRdb retains in-frame clones only, with some absent. The sample has approximately 66,000 clones, under 75% seen once. The CDR3 has 15 amino acids. CDR1 and CDR2 from the germline V gene are MGHDK and SYGVNS. Trimming pared 1 base from V and 0 bases from J, leaving 7 bases between. A note on this clone: Antigen unknown.

Whole-study findings and limits: Scalp sequencing captures resident alphabeta T cells of normal skin too. Mouse data revealed clearer TCR sharing than patient data did, a gap possibly tied to HLA.

The clonotype was recovered from a human donor with alopecia areata. J is TRBJ2-1 and V is TRBV25-1, with D possibly matching TRBD1 (5 bases). The input for sequencing was CD8+ T cells sorted from blood, taken at week 0. The CDR3 nucleotides read TGTGCCAGCAGTGAATTCGACAGCTCCTACAATGAGCAGTTCTTC. This sequence encodes CASSEFDSSYNEQFF.